These 6 T cell receptor beta chains originate from one sample sequenced in a study of cytomegalovirus exposure and HLA in healthy donors. PCR was performed using 60 Vbeta and 13 Jbeta primers. Some clones are missing from TCRdb's copy, which holds only in-frame ones; the method was immunoSEQ multiplex PCR. The sample includes about 160,000 clones, approximately 88% of them seen just once. The sequencing input was PBMCs. The source is a boy aged 2 to 9 in good health and CMV-seronegative.

This clone showed up just a few times. The chain is built from TRBV4-1 and TRBJ1-2; possible D gene TRBD1, 5 bases. CDR3 size: 17 residues. The ends were cut back, 0 bases at V and 4 bases at J, with 18 bases in the middle. Germline-derived CDR1 and CDR2 are MGHRA and YSYEKL. The CDR3 DNA reads TGCGCCAGCAGCCAAGAAGTTGCAGGGAGGTTATCCTATGGCTACACCTTC. This codes for CASSQEVAGRLSYGYTF.

V gene TRBV23-1 combines with J gene TRBJ2-6; perhaps TRBD2 as D (6 bases). TRBV23-1 is an open reading frame whose function is uncertain. V was pared by 2 bases and J by 1 base, with 15 bases between. This CDR3 is built from 18 residues. In DNA, the CDR3 is TGCGCCAGCAGTCAAGGTAAGGGCGGGGAGTCTGGGGCCAACGTCCTGACTTTC. Amino acid sequence: CASSQGKGGESGANVLTF.

The chain couples TRBV27 to TRBJ2-1; D ambiguous. V shed 3 bases and J shed 6 bases, with 9 bases lying between them. Per the germline V gene, CDR1 is MNHEY and CDR2 is SMNVEV (reference sequence). The CDR3 consists of 13 residues. In DNA, the CDR3 is TGTGCCAGCAGTTTTGCCATAGCCAATGAGCAGTTCTTC. It yields the protein CASSFAIANEQFF.

V and J are TRBV6-1 and TRBJ2-1; TRBD2 matches at 12 bases. The CDR3 length is 14 residues. CDR1 and CDR2 (germline): MNHNS, SASEGT. V shed 5 bases and J 9 bases; nucleotides not matched to a gene: 5. This CDR3 reads CASSSTSGRGEQFF. The DNA for the CDR3 is TGTGCCAGCAGTTCGACTAGCGGGAGAGGTGAGCAGTTCTTC.

This clone was counted once. The chain combines TRBV9 with TRBJ2-5; D is unresolved. The CDR3 consists of 15 residues. V was trimmed by 0 bases and J by 2 bases, leaving 11 bases between them. CDR1 SGDLS and CDR2 YYNGEE come from the germline V gene. As DNA, the CDR3 is TGTGCCAGCAGCGTAGGTGGCCCCCCACAAGAGACCCAGTACTTC. It encodes CASSVGGPPQETQYF.

V is TRBV7-9 and J is TRBJ1-3, with 9 bases lining up with TRBD1. V gave up 5 bases and J gave up 2 bases; unmatched junction bases: 7. The germline V gene has CDR1 SEHNR and CDR2 FQNEAQ (reference sequence). This CDR3 is built from 16 residues. This chain's CDR3 is CASSPTGTGTGNTIYF. CDR3 DNA: TGTGCCAGCAGCCCAACCGGGACAGGGACTGGAAACACCATATATTTT.